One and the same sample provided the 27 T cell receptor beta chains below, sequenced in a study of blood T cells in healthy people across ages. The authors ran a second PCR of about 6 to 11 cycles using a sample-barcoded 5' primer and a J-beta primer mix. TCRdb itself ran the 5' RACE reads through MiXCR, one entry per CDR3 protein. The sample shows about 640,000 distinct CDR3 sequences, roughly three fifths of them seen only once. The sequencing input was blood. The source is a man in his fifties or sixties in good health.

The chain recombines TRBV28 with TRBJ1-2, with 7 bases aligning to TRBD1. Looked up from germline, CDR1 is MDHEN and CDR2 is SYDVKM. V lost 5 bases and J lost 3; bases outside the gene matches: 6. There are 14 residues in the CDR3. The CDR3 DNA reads TGTGCCAGCAGTACTCCGACAGGGCACTATGGCTACACCTTC. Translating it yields CASSTPTGHYGYTF.

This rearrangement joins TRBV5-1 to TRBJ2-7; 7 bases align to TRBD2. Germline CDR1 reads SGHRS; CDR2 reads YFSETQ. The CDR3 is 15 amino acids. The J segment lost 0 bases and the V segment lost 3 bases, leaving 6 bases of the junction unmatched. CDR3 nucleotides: TGCGCCAGCAGCTCCAGCGGGGTCACCTCCTACGAGCAGTACTTC. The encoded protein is CASSSSGVTSYEQYF.

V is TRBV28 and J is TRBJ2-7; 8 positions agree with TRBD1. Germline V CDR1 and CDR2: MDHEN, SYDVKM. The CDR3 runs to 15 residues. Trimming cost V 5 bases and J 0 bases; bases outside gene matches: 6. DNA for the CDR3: TGTGCCAGCAGTACCCAGGACAGGGCCTCCTACGAGCAGTACTTC. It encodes CASSTQDRASYEQYF.

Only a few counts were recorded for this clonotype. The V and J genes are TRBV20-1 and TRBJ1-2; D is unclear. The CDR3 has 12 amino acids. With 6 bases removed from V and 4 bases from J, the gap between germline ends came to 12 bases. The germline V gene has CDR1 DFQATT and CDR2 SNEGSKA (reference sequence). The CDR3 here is CSAPGEGYGYTF. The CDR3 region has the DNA TGCAGTGCCCCCGGCGAGGGCTATGGCTACACCTTC.

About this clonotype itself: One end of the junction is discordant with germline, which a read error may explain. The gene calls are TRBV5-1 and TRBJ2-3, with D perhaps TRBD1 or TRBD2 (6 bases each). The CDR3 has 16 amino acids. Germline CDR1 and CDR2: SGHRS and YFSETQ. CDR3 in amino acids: CAGSSGAVLHTDTQYF. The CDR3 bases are TGCGCCGGCAGTTCGGGGGCTGTTCTTCACACAGATACGCAGTATTTT.

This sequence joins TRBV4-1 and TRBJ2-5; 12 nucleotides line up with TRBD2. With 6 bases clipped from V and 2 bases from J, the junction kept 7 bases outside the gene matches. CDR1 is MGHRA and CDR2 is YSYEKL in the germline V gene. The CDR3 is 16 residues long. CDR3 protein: CASRRLAGVPQETQYF. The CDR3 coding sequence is TGCGCCAGCAGACGACTAGCGGGAGTTCCTCAAGAGACCCAGTACTTC.

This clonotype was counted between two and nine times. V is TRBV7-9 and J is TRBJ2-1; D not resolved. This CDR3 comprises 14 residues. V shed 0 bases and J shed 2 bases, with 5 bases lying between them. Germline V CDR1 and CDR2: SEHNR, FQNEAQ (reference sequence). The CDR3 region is CASSLANTYNEQFF. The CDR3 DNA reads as TGTGCCAGCAGCTTAGCGAACACCTACAATGAGCAGTTCTTC.

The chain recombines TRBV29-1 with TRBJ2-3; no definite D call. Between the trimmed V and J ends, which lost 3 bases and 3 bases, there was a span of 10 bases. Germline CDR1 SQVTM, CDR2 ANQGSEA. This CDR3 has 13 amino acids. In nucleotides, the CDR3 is TGCAGCGTTGACAGTGGCGGTACAGATACGCAGTATTTT. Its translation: CSVDSGGTDTQYF.

In DNA, the CDR3 is TGTGCCACCAGCAGAGAGCGGCAGGAAGCTTTCTTT. Protein: CATSRERQEAFF. V is TRBV15 and J is TRBJ1-1; D unresolved. Deletions cut 0 bases from V and 8 bases from J, with 7 bases between. Germline assignment: CDR1 LNHNV and CDR2 YYDKDF (reference sequence). The CDR3 contains 12 residues.

DNA for the CDR3: TGCAGTGCTAGGCCACTAGCGGGGGGGCGCGAGCAGTACTTC. Its translation: CSARPLAGGREQYF. The rearrangement joins TRBV20-1 to TRBJ2-7; TRBD2 matches at 13 bases. In germline, CDR1 is DFQATT, CDR2 SNEGSKA (reference sequence). The CDR3 extends over 14 amino acids. The V and J ends lost 3 bases and 6 bases, in that order; junction bases with no gene match: 5.

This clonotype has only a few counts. The CDR3 is CASSLRSSVAGVVNEQFF. The CDR3 nucleotides read TGTGCCAGCAGCTTACGTTCGTCTGTGGCGGGGGTCGTTAATGAGCAGTTCTTC. The rearrangement joins TRBV7-8 to TRBJ2-1; the match to TRBD2 covers 7 bases. This CDR3 has 18 residues. Germline CDR1 reads SGHVS; CDR2 reads FQNEAQ. V lost 2 bases and J lost 7; bases outside the gene matches: 17.

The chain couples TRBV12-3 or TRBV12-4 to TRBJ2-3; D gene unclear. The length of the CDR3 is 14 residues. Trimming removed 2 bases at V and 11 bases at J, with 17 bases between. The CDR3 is CASSLSVRADVQYF. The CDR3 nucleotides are TGTGCCAGCAGTTTAAGCGTGAGAGCAGATGTGCAGTATTTT.

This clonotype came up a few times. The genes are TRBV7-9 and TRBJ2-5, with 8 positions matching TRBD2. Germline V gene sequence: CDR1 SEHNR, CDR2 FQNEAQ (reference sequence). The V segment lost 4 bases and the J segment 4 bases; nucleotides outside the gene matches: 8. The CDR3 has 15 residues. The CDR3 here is CASSSNSGMGETQYF. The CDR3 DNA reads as TGTGCCAGCAGCTCAAATAGCGGGATGGGAGAGACCCAGTACTTC.

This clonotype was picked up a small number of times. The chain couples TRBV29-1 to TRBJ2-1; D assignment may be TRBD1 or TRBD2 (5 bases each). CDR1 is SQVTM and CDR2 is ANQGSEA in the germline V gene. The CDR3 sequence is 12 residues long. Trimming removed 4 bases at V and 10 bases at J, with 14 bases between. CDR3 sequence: CSVGDLKAEQFF. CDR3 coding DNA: TGCAGCGTTGGGGACCTAAAGGCGGAGCAGTTCTTC.

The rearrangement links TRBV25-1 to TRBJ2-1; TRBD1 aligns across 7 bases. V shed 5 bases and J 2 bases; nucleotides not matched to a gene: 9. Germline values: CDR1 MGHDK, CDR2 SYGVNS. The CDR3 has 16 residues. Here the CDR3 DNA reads TGTGCCAGCAGTCCAGAGGGGGCACAACCCTACAATGAGCAGTTCTTC. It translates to CASSPEGAQPYNEQFF. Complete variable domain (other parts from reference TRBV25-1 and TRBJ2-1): EADIYQTPRYLVIGTGKKITLECSQTMGHDKMYWYQQDPGMELHLIHYSYGVNSTEKGDLSSESTVSRIRTEHFPLTLESARPSHTSQYLCASSPEGAQPYNEQFFGPGTRLTVL.

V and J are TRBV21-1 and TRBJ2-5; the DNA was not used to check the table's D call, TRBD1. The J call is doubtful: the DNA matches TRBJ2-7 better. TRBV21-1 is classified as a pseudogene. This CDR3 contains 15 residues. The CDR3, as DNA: TGTCCCAGCAGCAAAGGGGACGACAGGTACCACGAGCAGTACTTC. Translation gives CPSSKGDDRYHEQYF.

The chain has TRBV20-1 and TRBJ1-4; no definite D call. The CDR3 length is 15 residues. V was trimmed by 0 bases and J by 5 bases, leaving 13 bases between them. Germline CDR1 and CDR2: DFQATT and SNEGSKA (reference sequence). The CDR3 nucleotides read TGCAGTGCTAGAGATCTCAGGAGTTCAAATGAAAAACTGTTTTTT. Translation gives CSARDLRSSNEKLFF.

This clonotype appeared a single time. This CDR3 reads CSASRDNKQKLFF. The CDR3 region has the DNA TGCAGTGCTTCCAGGGACAACAAGCAAAAACTGTTTTTT. The chain employs TRBV20-1 and TRBJ1-4; a weak D match, TRBD1 (6 bases). Germline values: CDR1 DFQATT, CDR2 SNEGSKA (reference sequence). Trimming left V 5 bases short and J 9 bases short, with 16 bases between. CDR3 size: 13 residues.

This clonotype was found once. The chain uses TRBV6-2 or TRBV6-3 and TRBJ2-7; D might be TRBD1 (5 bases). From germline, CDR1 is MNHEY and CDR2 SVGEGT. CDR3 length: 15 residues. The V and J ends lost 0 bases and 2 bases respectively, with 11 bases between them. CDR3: CASSYSSAGPYEQYF. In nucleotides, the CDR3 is TGTGCCAGCAGTTACTCGAGTGCAGGGCCCTACGAGCAGTACTTC.

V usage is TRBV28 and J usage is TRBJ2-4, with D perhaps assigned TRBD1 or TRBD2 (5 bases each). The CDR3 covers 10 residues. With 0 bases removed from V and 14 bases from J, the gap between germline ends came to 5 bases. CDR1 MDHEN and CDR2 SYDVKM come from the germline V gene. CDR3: CASSLWGEYF. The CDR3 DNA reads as TGTGCCAGCAGTTTATGGGGGGAGTACTTC.

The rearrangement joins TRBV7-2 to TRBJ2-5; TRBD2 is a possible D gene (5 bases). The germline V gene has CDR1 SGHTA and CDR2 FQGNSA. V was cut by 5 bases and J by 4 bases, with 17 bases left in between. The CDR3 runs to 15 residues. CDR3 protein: CASSPQSGWRETQYF. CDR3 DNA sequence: TGTGCCAGCAGCCCCCAATCGGGGTGGAGAGAGACCCAGTACTTC.

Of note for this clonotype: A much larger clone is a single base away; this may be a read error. CDR3 coding DNA: TGTGCCGGCAGTAGTAGCGGGGGGTACAATGAGCAGTTCTTC. Its translation: CAGSSSGGYNEQFF. The genes are TRBV6-2 or TRBV6-3 and TRBJ2-1; 10 bases line up with TRBD2. Germline values: CDR1 MNHEY, CDR2 SVGEGT. The CDR3 extends over 14 amino acids.

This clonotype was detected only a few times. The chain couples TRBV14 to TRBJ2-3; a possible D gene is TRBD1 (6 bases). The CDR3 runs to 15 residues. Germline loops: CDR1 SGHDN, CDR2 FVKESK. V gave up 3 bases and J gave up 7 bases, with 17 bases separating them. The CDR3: CASSQSAGASNTQYF. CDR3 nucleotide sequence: TGTGCCAGCAGCCAGTCGGCAGGGGCGAGCAATACGCAGTATTTT.

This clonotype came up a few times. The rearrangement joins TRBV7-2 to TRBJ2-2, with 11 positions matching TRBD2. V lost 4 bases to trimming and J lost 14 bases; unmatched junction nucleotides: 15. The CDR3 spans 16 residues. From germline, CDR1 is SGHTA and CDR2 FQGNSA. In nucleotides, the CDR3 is TGTGCCAGCAGCTCCAGACCTCTAGCGGGGGGCCCCCACCTGTTTTTT. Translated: CASSSRPLAGGPHLFF.

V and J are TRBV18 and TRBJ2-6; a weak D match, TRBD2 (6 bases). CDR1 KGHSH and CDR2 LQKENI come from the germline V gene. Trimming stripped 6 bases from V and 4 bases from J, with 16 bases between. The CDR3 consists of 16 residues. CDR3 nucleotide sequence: TGTGCCAGCTCCTCGGGCGGGGCAGCGGGGGCCAACGTCCTGACTTTC. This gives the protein CASSSGGAAGANVLTF.

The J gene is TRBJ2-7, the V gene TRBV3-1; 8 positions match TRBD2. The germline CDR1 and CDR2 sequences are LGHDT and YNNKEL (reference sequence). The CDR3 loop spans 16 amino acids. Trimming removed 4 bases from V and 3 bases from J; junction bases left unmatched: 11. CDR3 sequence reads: CASSPRGGLANYEQYF. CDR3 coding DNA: TGTGCCAGCAGCCCCCGAGGAGGACTAGCTAACTACGAGCAGTACTTC.

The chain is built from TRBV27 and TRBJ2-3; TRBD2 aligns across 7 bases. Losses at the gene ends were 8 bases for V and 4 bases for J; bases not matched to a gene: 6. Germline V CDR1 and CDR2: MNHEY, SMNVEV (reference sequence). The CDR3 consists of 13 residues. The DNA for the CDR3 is TGTGCCAGCGGGGGGGGTTGGGCAGATACGCAGTATTTT. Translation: CASGGGWADTQYF.